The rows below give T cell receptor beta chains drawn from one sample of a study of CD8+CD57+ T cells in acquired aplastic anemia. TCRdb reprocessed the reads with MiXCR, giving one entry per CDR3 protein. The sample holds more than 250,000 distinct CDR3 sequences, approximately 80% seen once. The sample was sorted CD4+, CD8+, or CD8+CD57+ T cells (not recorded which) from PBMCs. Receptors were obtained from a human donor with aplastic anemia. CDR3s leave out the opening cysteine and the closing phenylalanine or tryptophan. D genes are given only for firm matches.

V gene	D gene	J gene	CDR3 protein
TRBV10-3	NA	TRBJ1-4	AIKAATNEKLF
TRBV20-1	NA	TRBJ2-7	SARESGQLYEQY
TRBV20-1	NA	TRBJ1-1	SARTAAEAF
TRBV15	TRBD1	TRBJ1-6	ASSGTGRYSNEQF
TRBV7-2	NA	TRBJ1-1	ASSLDLGETTEAF
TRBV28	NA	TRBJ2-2	ASSFSGGTGELF
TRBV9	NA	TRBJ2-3	ASSGGGGQGGNN
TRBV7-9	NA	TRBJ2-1	ASSLYIGAPTSGDSSYNEQF
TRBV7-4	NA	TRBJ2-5	ASSITPGLQTPQY
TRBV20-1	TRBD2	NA	SARIGLAGGAYNEQF
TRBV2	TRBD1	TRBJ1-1	ASSFAGGGTEAF
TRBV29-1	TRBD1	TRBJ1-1	SVEDWDRVVGEAF
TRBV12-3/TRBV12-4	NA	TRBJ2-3	ASRFGARYTQY
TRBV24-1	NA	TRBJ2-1	ATSVERGTSSYNEQF
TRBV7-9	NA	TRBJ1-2	AYGLTACQENQYT
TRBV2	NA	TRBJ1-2	ASSKAGGPSDEQT
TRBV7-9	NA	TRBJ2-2	ASSFQRSGRGEEF
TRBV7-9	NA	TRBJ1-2	ASSLVRDSGTGGYT
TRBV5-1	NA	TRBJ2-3	ASSMGRRRMQY
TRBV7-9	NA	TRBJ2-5	ATSSGSREETQY
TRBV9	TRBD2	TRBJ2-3	ASRELAGNTGD
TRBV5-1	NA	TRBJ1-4	ASSIHPTDATNEKLF
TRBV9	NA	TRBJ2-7	ASSARDVSYEQY
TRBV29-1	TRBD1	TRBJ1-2	SVERRWGTGYGYT
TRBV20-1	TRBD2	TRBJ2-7	SAWTSSSEQY
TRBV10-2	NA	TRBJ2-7	ASSQVRGTYAQY
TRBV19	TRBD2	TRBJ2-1	ASTYNGLAGGGNEQF